This TCR beta chain was recovered during a study of response to subunit inactivated influenza vaccine. The table lists this clonotype with a few counts. TCRdb used MiXCR to reprocess the RT-PCR reads, holding one entry per CDR3 protein. The sample gives about 620,000 distinct CDR3 sequences, 11% of which show up once; approximately 9.9% is in the top ten. The V gene lost 4 bases and the J gene lost 1 base, with 17 bases spanning the gap. CDR1 SEHNR and CDR2 FQNEAQ come from the germline V gene (reference sequence). The CDR3 is made up of 17 amino acids. These data were likewise used in another study, on T cells expressing NK-cell markers. This second report adds: A 5'RACE template switching approach incorporating UMIs was used to make TCR beta cDNA.

The rearrangement uses TRBV7-9 and TRBJ2-4; no reliable D call. Sequences were derived from PBMCs from blood, sampled on the day of vaccination. This clonotype was sampled from a man aged 45-60 years who received an inactivated influenza vaccine. This CDR3 reads CASSSLKSGPAKNIQYF. CDR3 sequence (DNA): TGTGCCAGCAGCTCCCTCAAATCTGGGCCGGCCAAAAACATTCAGTACTTC.